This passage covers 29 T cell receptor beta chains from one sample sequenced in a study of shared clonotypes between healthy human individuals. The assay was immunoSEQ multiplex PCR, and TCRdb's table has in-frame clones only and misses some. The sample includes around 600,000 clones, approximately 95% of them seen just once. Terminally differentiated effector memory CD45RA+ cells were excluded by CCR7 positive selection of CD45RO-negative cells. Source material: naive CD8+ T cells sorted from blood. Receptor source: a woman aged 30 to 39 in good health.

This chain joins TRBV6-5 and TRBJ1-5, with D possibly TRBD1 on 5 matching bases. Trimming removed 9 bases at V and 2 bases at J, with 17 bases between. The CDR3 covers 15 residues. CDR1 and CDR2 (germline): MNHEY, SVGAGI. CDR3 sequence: CARRFRGPGNQPQHF. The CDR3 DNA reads TGTGCCAGACGATTTAGGGGTCCGGGCAATCAGCCCCAGCATTTT.

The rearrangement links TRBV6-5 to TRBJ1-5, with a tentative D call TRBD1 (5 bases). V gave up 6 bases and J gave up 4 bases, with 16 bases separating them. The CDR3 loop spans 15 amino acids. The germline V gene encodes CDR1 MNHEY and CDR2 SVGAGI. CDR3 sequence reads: CASSPDPGQNQPQHF. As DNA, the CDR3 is TGTGCCAGCAGCCCAGACCCCGGACAAAATCAGCCCCAGCATTTT.

In DNA, the CDR3 is TGCAGCGTCCCATCCTCGAGCGGATTGTACAATGAGCAGTTCTTC. Translated: CSVPSSSGLYNEQFF. J is TRBJ2-1 and V is TRBV29-1; TRBD2 might be the D (5 bases). Trimming cost V 6 bases and J 4 bases, with 19 bases left between them. Germline V gene sequence: CDR1 SQVTM, CDR2 ANQGSEA. The CDR3 runs to 15 residues.

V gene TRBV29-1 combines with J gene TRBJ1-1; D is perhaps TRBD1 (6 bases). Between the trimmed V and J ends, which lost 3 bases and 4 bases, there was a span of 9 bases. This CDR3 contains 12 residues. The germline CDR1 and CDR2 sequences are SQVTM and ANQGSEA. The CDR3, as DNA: TGCAGCGTTGATGGGGGGCCCACTGAAGCTTTCTTT. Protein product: CSVDGGPTEAFF.

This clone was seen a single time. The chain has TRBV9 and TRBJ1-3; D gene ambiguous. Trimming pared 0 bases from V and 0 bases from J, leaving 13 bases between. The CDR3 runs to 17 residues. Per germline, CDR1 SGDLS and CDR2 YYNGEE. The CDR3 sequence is CASSVAGLPRSGNTIYF. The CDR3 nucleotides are TGTGCCAGCAGCGTAGCGGGCTTACCGCGCTCTGGAAACACCATATATTTT.

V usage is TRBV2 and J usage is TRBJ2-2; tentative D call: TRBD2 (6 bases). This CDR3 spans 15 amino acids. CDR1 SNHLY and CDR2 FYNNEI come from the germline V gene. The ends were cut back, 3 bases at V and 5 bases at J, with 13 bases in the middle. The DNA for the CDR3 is TGTGCCAGCAGTGATAACCCTGGGGGGACCGGGGAGCTGTTTTTT. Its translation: CASSDNPGGTGELFF.

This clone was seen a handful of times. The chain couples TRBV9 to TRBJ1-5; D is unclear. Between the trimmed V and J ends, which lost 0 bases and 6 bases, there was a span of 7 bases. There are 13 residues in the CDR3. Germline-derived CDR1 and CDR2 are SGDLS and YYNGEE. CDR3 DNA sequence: TGTGCCAGCAGCGTAGCTCCATCTCAGCCCCAGCATTTT. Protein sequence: CASSVAPSQPQHF.

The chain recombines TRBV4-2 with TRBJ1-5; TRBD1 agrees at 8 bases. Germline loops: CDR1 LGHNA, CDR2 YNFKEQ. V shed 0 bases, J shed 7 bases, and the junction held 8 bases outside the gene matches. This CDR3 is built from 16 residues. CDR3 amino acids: CASSQDPGTGIQPQHF. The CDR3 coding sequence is TGTGCCAGCAGCCAAGATCCAGGGACAGGTATCCAGCCCCAGCATTTT.

The CDR3 DNA sequence: TGTGCCAGCAGCAAAGGGACAGGGAGGAATTCACCCCTCCACTTT. It yields the protein CASSKGTGRNSPLHF. The chain uses TRBV6-4 and TRBJ1-6; 9 bases are shared with TRBD1. This CDR3 contains 15 residues. Trimming cost V 6 bases and J 7 bases; bases outside gene matches: 7. The germline gives CDR1 MRHNA, CDR2 SNTAGT.

Here the CDR3 DNA reads TGTGCCAGCAGCTCCTCGGACAGGAAAGAGACCCAGTACTTC. This encodes CASSSSDRKETQYF. The chain recombines TRBV7-9 with TRBJ2-5; 7 bases line up with TRBD1. CDR3 size: 14 residues. The J segment lost 3 bases and the V segment lost 4 bases, leaving 5 bases of the junction unmatched. CDR1 is SEHNR, CDR2 FQNEAQ, per germline (reference sequence).

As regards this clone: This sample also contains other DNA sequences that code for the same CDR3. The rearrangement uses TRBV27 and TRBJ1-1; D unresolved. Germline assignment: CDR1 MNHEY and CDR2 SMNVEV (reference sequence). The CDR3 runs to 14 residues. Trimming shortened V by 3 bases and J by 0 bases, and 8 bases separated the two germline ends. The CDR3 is CASSLLAMNTEAFF. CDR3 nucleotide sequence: TGTGCCAGCAGTTTGTTGGCAATGAACACTGAAGCTTTCTTT.

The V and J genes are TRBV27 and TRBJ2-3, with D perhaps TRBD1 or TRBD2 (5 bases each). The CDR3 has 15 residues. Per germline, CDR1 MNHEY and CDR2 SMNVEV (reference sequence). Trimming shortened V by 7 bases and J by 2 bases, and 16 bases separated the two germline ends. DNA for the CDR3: TGTGCCAGCACCAGACTGGGGGAGTCCACAGATACGCAGTATTTT. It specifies CASTRLGESTDTQYF.

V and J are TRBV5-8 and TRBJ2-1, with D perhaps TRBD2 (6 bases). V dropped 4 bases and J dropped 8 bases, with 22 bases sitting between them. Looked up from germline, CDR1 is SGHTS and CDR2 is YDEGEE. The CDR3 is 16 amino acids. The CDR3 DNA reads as TGTGCCAGCAGCGTGGCCCCCATACGACTAGGCCATGAGCAGTTCTTC. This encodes CASSVAPIRLGHEQFF.

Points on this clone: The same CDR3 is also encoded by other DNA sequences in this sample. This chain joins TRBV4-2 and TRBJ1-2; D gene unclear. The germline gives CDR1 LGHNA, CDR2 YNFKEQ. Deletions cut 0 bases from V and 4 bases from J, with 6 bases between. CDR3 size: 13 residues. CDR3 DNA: TGTGCCAGCAGCCAAGAGGGTGGCTATGGCTACACCTTC. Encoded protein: CASSQEGGYGYTF.

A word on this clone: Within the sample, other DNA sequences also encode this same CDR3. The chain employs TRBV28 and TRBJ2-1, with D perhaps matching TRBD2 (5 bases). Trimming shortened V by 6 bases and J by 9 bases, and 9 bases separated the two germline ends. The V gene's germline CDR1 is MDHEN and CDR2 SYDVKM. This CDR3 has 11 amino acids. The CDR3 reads CASSPSSEQFF. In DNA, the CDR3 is TGTGCCAGCAGCCCTAGCAGTGAGCAGTTCTTC.

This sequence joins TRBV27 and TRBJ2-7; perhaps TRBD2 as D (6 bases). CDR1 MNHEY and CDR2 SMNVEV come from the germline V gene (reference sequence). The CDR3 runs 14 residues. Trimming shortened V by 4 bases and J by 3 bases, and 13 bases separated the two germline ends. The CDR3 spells CASSYNRENYEQYF. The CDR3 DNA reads TGTGCCAGCAGTTACAATCGGGAGAACTACGAGCAGTACTTC.

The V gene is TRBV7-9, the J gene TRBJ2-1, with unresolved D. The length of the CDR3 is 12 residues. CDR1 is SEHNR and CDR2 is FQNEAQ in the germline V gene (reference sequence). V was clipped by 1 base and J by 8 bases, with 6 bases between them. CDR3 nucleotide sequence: TGTGCCAGCAGCTTAGTTTGGGATGAGCAGTTCTTC. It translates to CASSLVWDEQFF.

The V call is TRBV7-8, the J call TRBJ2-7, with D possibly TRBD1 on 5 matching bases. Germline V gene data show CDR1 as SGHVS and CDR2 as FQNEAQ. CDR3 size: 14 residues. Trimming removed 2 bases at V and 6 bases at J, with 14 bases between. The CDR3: CASSLWAQGGEQYF. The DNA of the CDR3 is TGTGCCAGCAGCTTATGGGCGCAGGGTGGCGAGCAGTACTTC.

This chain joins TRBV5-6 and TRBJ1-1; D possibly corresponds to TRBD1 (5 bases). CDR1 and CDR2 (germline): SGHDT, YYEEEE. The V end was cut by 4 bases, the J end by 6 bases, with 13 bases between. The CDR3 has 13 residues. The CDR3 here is CASSTPVGPEAFF. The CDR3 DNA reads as TGTGCCAGCAGCACCCCCGTGGGGCCTGAAGCTTTCTTT.

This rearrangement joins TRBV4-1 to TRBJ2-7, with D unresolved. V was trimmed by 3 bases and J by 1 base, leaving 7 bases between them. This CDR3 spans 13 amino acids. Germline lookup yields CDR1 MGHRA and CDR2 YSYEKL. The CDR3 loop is CASSQKESYEQYF. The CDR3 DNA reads TGCGCCAGCAGCCAGAAAGAATCCTACGAGCAGTACTTC.

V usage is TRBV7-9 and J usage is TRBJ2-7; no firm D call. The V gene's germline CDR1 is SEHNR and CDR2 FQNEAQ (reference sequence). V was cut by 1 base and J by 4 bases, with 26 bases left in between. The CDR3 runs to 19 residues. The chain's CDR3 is CASSLVPPSDLRRSYEQYF. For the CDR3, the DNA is TGTGCCAGCAGCTTAGTACCACCAAGCGACTTGCGGAGAAGTTACGAGCAGTACTTC.

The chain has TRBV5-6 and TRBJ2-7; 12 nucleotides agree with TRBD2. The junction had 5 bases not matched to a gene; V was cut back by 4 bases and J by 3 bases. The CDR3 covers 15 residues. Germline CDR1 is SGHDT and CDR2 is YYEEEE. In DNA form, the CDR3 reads TGTGCCAGCAGCGACAGACTAGCGGGAGACTACGAGCAGTACTTC. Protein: CASSDRLAGDYEQYF.

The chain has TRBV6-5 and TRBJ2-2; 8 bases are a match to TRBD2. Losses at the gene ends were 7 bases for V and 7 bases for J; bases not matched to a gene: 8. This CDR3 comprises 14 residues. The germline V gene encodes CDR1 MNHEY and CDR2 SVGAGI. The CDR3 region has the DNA TGTGCCAGCAAGAGCGGGAGCCGCTTCGGGGAGCTGTTTTTT. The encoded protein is CASKSGSRFGELFF.

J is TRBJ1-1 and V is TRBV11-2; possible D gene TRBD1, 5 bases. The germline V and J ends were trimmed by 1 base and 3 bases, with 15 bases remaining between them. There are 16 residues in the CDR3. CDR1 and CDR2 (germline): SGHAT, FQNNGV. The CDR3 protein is CASSLGRQGRDTEAFF. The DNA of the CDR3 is TGTGCCAGCAGCTTAGGTCGGCAGGGACGGGACACTGAAGCTTTCTTT.

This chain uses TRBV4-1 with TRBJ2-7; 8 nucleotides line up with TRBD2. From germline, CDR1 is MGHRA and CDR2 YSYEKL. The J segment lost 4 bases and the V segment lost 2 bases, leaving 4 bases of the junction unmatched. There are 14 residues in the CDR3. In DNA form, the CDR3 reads TGCGCCAGCAGCCAATATGAGCGGGAGTACGAGCAGTACTTC. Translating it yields CASSQYEREYEQYF.

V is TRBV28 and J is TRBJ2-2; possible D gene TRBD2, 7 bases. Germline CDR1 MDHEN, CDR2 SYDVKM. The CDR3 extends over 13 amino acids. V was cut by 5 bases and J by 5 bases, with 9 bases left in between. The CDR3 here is CASSRGATGELFF. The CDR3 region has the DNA TGTGCCAGCAGTCGGGGGGCTACCGGGGAGCTGTTTTTT.

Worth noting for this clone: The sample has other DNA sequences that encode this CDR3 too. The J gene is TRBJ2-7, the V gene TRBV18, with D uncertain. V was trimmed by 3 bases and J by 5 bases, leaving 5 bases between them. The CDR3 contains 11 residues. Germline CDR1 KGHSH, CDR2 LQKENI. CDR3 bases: TGTGCCAGCTCACCCGGAGACGAGCAGTACTTC. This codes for CASSPGDEQYF.

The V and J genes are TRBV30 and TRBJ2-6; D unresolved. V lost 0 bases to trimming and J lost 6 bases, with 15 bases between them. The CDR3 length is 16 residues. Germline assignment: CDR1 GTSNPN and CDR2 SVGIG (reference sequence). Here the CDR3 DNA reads TGTGCCTGGAGTGTATCCGGGCAACACGCGGCCAACGTCCTGACTTTC. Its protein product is CAWSVSGQHAANVLTF. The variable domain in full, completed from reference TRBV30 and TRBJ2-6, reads SQTIHQWPATLVQPVGSPLSLECTVEGTSNPNLYWYRQAAGRGLQLLFYSVGIGQISSEVPQNLSASRPQDRQFILSSKKLLLSDSGFYLCAWSVSGQHAANVLTFGAGSRLTVL.

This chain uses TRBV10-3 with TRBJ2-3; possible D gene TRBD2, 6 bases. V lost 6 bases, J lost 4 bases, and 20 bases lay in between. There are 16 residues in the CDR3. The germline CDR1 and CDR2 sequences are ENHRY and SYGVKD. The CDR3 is CAISGRGGELADTQYF. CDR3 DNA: TGTGCCATCAGCGGGCGAGGAGGGGAGTTGGCAGATACGCAGTATTTT.